This T cell receptor (beta chain) was recovered during a study of liver allograft versus peripheral blood T cells. Across the whole study: Transplanted-liver T cell receptor repertoires were compared with recipients' peripheral blood repertoires.

The CDR3 is 15 amino acids. CDR1 KGHSH and CDR2 LQKENI come from the germline V gene. V was trimmed by 1 base and J by 3 bases, leaving 12 bases between them. TCRdb reprocessed the reads with MiXCR, giving one entry per CDR3 protein. Altogether more than 8,500 distinct CDR3 sequences are present, 25% to 30% being singletons, with the ten largest covering 8% to 10%. General observations from the study: Inside liver allografts, T cell receptor repertoires reportedly diverged from the repertoires found in peripheral blood.

This clonotype turned up a few times. Its matching antigen is unknown. This clonotype was obtained from a human patient who had a liver transplant. Some T cells may possibly be graft donor cells. The V and J genes are TRBV18 and TRBJ2-5; D unresolved. CDR3 nucleotides: TGTGCCAGCTCACCACGGACCAACCAGGAAGAGACCCAGTACTTC. Amino acid sequence: CASSPRTNQEETQYF. Supplemented by reference TRBV18 and TRBJ2-5, the full variable domain reads NAGVMQNPRHLVRRRGQEARLRCSPMKGHSHVYWYRQLPEEGLKFMVYLQKENIIDESGMPKERFSAEFPKEGPSILRIQQVVRGDSAAYFCASSPRTNQEETQYFGPGTRLLVL.